The present TCR beta chain was sequenced within a study of shared clonotypes between healthy human individuals. Naive-designated CD8 cells lacked CD45RO, were positively enriched for CCR7, and omitted terminally differentiated effector memory CD45RA+ cells. Germline V gives CDR1 SNHLY, CDR2 FYNNEI. This CDR3 comprises 10 residues. Trimming pared 6 bases from V and 8 bases from J, leaving 7 bases between. The authors distributed each subset's genomic DNA evenly over several immunoSEQ plates. The repertoire was sequenced with immunoSEQ multiplex PCR; TCRdb's copy has only in-frame clones and lacks some. The repertoire holds roughly 600,000 clones, with 95% to 98% as singletons.

The source of this sequence is a man aged 25 to 45 in good health. The material sequenced was naive CD8+ T cells sorted from blood. This chain uses TRBV2 with TRBJ1-2; D gene uncertain. CDR3 residues: CASRKLGYTF. The CDR3 DNA reads as TGTGCCAGCAGAAAGTTAGGCTACACCTTC.